The clone carrying this TCR beta chain is classed as medium-sized (0.01 to 0.1%) by frequency. Its specificity is not known. This sample is drawn from a study of T cell clusters in autoimmune cytopenias. Turning to the study itself: A median of 51,575 TRB reads per sample yielded a median around 2,400 distinct clonotypes. Study-level results: Functional roles of the in silico T cell clusters still await experimental validation. The cluster-lack signature was not seen for secondary cytopenia versus chronic lymphocytic leukemia. Clustering suggested that physiological T cell clusters were missing in primary autoimmune cytopenia patients.

Each sample's input was around 250 ng genomic DNA, some 38,000 genome equivalents. TRB rearrangements were amplified by touch-down multiplex PCR with mixed TRB-A/B primers. TCRdb re-called the multiplex PCR reads and shows each CDR3 protein once, DNA omitted. Its table records 4,500 or so distinct CDR3 sequences. From germline, CDR1 is MNHEY and CDR2 SVGEGT. This CDR3 is 13 amino acids long. This rearrangement joins TRBV6-2 or TRBV6-3 to TRBJ1-2; TCRdb's assignment of TRBD1 cannot be checked, as there is no DNA. The source material was peripheral blood. This clonotype originated in a human donor with an autoimmune cytopenia or autoimmune hepatitis (not recorded which). The CDR3 here is CASSYRDNYGYTF.